This T cell receptor (beta chain) was captured in a study of blood T cell repertoires in COVID-19. Study-wide background: Sources were T cells, B-cell-depleted T cells, or PBMCs; the material itself was cDNA or gDNA.

Recruitment covered about two dozen US areas and drew participants whose ages spanned roughly 18 to 95 years. Original processing notes: Amplification of reference gene primers was used by the study to estimate nucleated cell counts. Sequencing used immunoSEQ multiplex PCR; TCRdb keeps in-frame clones, though not all of them. V, J and clone size reflect that table, while D and trimming were determined from the DNA. Of 200,000 to 250,000 clones in the sample, around 91% were seen once. The CDR3 covers 13 residues. Germline loops: CDR1 SGHRS, CDR2 YFSETQ. V lost 1 base and J 3 bases, leaving 5 bases between the germline ends.

The TCR was taken from a man aged 25 to 45 who had been exposed to COVID-19. Sequencing used PBMCs or T cells enriched from blood (not recorded which). The chain carries TRBV5-1 and TRBJ2-1; D is unclear. The CDR3 loop is CASSLFNYNEQFF. For the CDR3, the DNA is TGCGCCAGCAGCTTGTTCAACTACAATGAGCAGTTCTTC.